This T cell receptor beta chain originates from a study of blood T cell repertoires in COVID-19. At the level of the study: The origin of the acute and convalescent COVID-19 samples was the United States, Italy and Spain.

A note on this clone: This sample includes further DNA sequences coding for the same CDR3.

Assay: immunoSEQ multiplex PCR; the TCRdb copy retains only in-frame clones and omits some. The repertoire has approximately 81,000 clones, 91% of them found once; the top ten carry under 2.5%. V lost 8 bases, J lost 6 bases, and 12 bases stayed unmatched. The CDR3 loop spans 15 amino acids. Germline V gene lookup returns CDR1 SEHNR and CDR2 FQNEAQ (reference sequence). The sequence was collected from a woman in her 50s in a cohort sampled during active COVID-19. The sequenced sample consisted of peripheral blood. The V call is TRBV7-9, the J call TRBJ2-7; 11 nucleotides line up with TRBD2. In DNA, the CDR3 is TGTGCCAGCCTACCCCTTACTAGCGGGAGTCTCGAGCAGTACTTC. Its protein product is CASLPLTSGSLEQYF.